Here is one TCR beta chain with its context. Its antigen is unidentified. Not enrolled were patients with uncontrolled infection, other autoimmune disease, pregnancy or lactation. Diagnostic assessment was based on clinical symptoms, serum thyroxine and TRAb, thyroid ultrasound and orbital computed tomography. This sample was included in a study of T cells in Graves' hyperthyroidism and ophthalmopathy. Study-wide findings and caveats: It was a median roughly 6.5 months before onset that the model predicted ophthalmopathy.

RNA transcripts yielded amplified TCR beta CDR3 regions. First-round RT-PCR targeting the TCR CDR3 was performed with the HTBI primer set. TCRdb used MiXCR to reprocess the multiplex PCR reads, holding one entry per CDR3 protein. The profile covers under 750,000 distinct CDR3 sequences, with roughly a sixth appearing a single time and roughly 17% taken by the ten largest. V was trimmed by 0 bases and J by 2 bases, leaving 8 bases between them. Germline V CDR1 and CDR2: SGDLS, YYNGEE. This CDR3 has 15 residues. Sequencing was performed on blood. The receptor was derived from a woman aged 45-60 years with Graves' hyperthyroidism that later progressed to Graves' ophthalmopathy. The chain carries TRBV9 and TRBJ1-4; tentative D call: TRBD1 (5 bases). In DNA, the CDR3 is TGTGCCAGCAGCGTAGAGGGACTGACTAATGAAAAACTGTTTTTT. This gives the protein CASSVEGLTNEKLFF.